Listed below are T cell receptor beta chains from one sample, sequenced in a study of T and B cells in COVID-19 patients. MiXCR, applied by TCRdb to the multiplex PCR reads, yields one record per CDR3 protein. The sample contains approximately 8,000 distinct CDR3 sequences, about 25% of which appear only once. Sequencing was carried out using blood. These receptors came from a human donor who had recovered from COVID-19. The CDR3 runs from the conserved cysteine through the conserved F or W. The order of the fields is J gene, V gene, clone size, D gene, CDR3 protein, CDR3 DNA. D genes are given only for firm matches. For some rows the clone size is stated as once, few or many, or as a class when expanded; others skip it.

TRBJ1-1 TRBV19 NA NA CASKLSNGGVTEAFF TGTGCCAGTAAGTTATCGAACGGTGGCGTAACTGAAGCTTTCTTT
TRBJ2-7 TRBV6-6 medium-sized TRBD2 CASSYSGGDYEQYF TGTGCCAGCAGCTATAGCGGGGGGGACTACGAGCAGTACTTC
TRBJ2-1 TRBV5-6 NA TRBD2 CASSSGGGNNEQFF TGTGCCAGCAGCTCCGGCGGGGGAAACAATGAGCAGTTCTTC
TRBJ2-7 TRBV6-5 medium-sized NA CASSRGYEQYF TGTGCCAGCAGCAGGGGTTACGAGCAGTACTTC
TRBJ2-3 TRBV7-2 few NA CASSLVDGDSSAQYF TGTGCCAGCAGCTTAGTCGATGGGGATAGTTCGGCGCAGTATTTT
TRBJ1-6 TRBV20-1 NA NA CSAPSRDSGNSPLHF TGCAGTGCTCCAAGTCGGGATTCGGGGAATTCACCCCTCCACTTT
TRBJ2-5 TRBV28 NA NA CASSLSSGETQYF TGTGCCAGCAGTTTATCATCCGGAGAGACCCAGTACTTC
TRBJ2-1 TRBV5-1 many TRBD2 CASSFGTSGRNEQFF TGCGCCAGCAGCTTCGGGACTAGCGGGAGGAATGAGCAGTTCTTC
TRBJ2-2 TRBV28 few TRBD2 CASSLSGGSTGELFF TGTGCCAGCAGTTTATCCGGGGGGAGCACCGGGGAGCTGTTTTTT
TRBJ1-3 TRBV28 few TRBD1 CASSFAGKGAPDTIYF TGTGCCAGCAGTTTCGCCGGAAAGGGGGCGCCCGACACCATATATTTT
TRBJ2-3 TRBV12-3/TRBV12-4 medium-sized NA CASSRQDGQSTDTQYF TGTGCCAGCAGTCGACAGGACGGCCAGAGCACAGATACGCAGTATTTT
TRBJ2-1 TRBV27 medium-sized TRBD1 CASKSRQGSYNEQFF TGTGCCAGCAAGAGCAGACAGGGAAGCTACAATGAGCAGTTCTTC
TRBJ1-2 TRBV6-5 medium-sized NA CASSYYRTRTYGYTF TGTGCCAGCAGTTACTATCGGACCCGGACCTATGGCTACACCTTC
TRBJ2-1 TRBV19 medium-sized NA CASSIDQALLGNEQFF TGTGCCAGTAGTATAGACCAGGCTTTACTAGGGAATGAGCAGTTCTTC
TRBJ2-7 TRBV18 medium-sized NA CASSPTQGNFYEQYF TGTGCCAGCTCACCAACACAGGGCAATTTCTACGAGCAGTACTTC
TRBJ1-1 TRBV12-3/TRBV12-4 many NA CASTTYPFEAFF TGTGCCAGCACCACTTACCCATTTGAAGCTTTCTTT
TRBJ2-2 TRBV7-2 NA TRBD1 CASSPGTGDTGELFF TGTGCCAGCAGCCCAGGGACAGGCGACACCGGGGAGCTGTTTTTT
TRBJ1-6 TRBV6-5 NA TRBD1 CASSRGQGASPLHF TGTGCCAGCAGCCGCGGACAGGGGGCTTCACCCCTCCACTTT
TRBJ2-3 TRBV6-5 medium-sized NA CASSRTLDPLSPQYF TGTGCCAGCAGCCGTACCTTAGACCCGCTCTCTCCGCAGTATTTT
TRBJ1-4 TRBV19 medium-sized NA CASSSPGADATNEKLFF TGTGCCAGTAGTTCCCCGGGAGCGGACGCAACTAATGAAAAACTGTTTTTT
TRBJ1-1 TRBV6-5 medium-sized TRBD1 CASSYGEDREAFF TGTGCCAGCAGTTACGGGGAGGACAGGGAGGCTTTCTTT
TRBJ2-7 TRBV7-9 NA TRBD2 CASSLLAGVDEQYF TGTGCCAGCAGCTTACTAGCGGGAGTGGACGAGCAGTACTTC
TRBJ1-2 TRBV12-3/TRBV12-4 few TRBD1 CASTPRRDRGHGYTF TGTGCCAGCACCCCCCGCCGGGACAGGGGCCATGGCTACACCTTC
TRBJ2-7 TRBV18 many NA CASSPPQNRDPAQYF TGTGCCAGCTCACCACCACAAAACAGGGACCCCGCGCAGTACTTC
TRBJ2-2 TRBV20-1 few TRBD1 CSARGRQGALNTGELFF TGCAGTGCTAGAGGCCGACAGGGGGCCCTTAACACCGGGGAGCTGTTTTTT
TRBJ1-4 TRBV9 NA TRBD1 CASSGGDRGEKLFF TGTGCCAGCAGCGGCGGGGACAGGGGTGAAAAACTGTTTTTT
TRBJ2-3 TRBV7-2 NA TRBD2 CASSSRDYTDTQYF TGTGCCAGCAGCTCTCGGGACTACACAGATACGCAGTATTTT
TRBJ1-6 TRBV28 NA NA CASSFIQGPYNSPLHF TGTGCCAGCAGTTTCATACAGGGTCCATATAATTCACCCCTCCACTTT
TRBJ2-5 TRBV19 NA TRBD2 CARSMVAGGGETQYF TGTGCCAGGAGTATGGTAGCGGGGGGCGGAGAGACCCAGTACTTC